In its sample, the clone carrying this T cell receptor (beta chain) was seen once. V was pared by 7 bases and J by 15 bases, with 16 bases between. This CDR3 contains 11 residues. Germline assignment: CDR1 MGHDK and CDR2 SYGVNS. The sample comes from a study of blood T cell repertoires in COVID-19. In the original processing: Reference gene primer amplification yielded estimated nucleated cell counts. Some clones are missing from TCRdb's copy, which holds only in-frame ones; the method was immunoSEQ multiplex PCR. V, J and clone size are taken as reported in that table, and D and trimming were inferred from the DNA itself. The sample gives about 240,000 clones, about four fifths of which show up once; about 4% is in the top ten.

V is TRBV25-1 and J is TRBJ2-4, with D maybe TRBD1 (7 bases). What was sequenced was peripheral blood. The receptor was derived from a man in his fifties with acute or convalescent COVID-19. Here the CDR3 DNA reads TGTGCCAGCACTTCAGGGGGAGGAGTGTACTTC. The encoded protein is CASTSGGGVYF. Full variable domain (outside the CDR3, taken from reference TRBV25-1 and TRBJ2-4): EADIYQTPRYLVIGTGKKITLECSQTMGHDKMYWYQQDPGMELHLIHYSYGVNSTEKGDLSSESTVSRIRTEHFPLTLESARPSHTSQYLCASTSGGGVYFGAGTRLSVL.